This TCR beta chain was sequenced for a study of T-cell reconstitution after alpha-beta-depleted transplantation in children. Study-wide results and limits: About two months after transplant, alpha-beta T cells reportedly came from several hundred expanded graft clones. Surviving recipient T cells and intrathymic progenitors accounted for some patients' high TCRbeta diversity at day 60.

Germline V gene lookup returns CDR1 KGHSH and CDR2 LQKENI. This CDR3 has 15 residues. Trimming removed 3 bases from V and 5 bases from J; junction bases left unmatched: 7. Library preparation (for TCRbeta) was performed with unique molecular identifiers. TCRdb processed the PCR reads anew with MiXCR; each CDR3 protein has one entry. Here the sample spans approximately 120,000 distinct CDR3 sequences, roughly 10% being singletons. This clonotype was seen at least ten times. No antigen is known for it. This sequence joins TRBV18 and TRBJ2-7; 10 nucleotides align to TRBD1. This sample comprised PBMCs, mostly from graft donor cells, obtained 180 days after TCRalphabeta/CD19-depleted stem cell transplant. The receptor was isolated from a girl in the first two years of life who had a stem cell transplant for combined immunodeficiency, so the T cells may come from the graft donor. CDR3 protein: CASSPGQGIANEQYF. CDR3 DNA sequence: TGTGCCAGCTCACCGGGACAGGGGATCGCCAACGAGCAGTACTTC.